The next 7 T cell receptor beta chains were all read from a single sample in a study of identical twins. TCRdb recomputed calls from the 5' RACE reads with MiXCR, one row per CDR3 protein. The repertoire has 280,000 or so distinct CDR3 sequences, about 8.3% of them found once; the top ten carry around 2.1%. These data are also associated with another study on yellow fever vaccine responses in identical twins.

Material for sequencing was memory (CD45RO+) T cells sorted from blood. These receptors originate from a woman aged 18-29 years in good health.

This clonotype was observed many times. This chain joins TRBV5-1 and TRBJ1-1; perhaps TRBD1 as D (6 bases). Germline values: CDR1 SGHRS, CDR2 YFSETQ. This CDR3 spans 11 amino acids. V lost 4 bases and J lost 7, with 8 bases in between. CDR3 DNA sequence: TGCGCCAGCAGCAACAGGGTTGAAGCTTTCTTT. Amino acids: CASSNRVEAFF. Full variable domain (remainder filled in from reference TRBV5-1 and TRBJ1-1): KAGVTQTPRYLIKTRGQQVTLSCSPISGHRSVSWYQQTPGQGLQFLFEYFSETQRNKGNFPGRFSGRQFSNSRSEMNVSTLELGDSALYLCASSNRVEAFFGQGTRLTVV.

This clonotype has ten or more counts. The chain is built from TRBV12-3 or TRBV12-4 and TRBJ2-5, with unresolved D. Trimming took 0 bases from V and 4 from J, leaving 9 bases between them. This CDR3 is 14 amino acids long. The CDR3 spells CASSLAQILETQYF. The CDR3, as DNA: TGTGCCAGCAGTTTAGCCCAAATCCTAGAGACCCAGTACTTC.

This clonotype came up many times. The chain carries TRBV5-1 and TRBJ1-2, with TRBD1 identical over 7 bases. This CDR3 comprises 14 residues. J was trimmed by 5 bases and V by 5 bases; bases with no gene match: 9. Per the germline V gene, CDR1 is SGHRS and CDR2 is YFSETQ. The CDR3 DNA is TGCGCCAGCAGTCAAGAACAGGGGAGGTATGGCTACACCTTC. It is translated as CASSQEQGRYGYTF. Drawing the rest from reference TRBV5-1 and TRBJ1-2, the complete variable domain is KAGVTQTPRYLIKTRGQQVTLSCSPISGHRSVSWYQQTPGQGLQFLFEYFSETQRNKGNFPGRFSGRQFSNSRSEMNVSTLELGDSALYLCASSQEQGRYGYTFGSGTRLTVV.

This clonotype was seen many times. CDR3 DNA: TGTGCCAGCAGCTTAGTGGCGGCAGGGCCATACGAGCAGTACTTC. Its protein is CASSLVAAGPYEQYF. The gene calls are TRBV7-2 and TRBJ2-7; a possible D gene is TRBD1 (5 bases). V was clipped by 1 base and J by 4 bases, with 14 bases between them. This CDR3 is built from 15 residues. CDR1 is SGHTA, CDR2 FQGNSA, per germline.

This clonotype was detected a few times. The chain employs TRBV18 and TRBJ2-2, with 13 bases identical to TRBD2. Trimming at V came to 2 bases and at J to 1 base, leaving 7 bases not matched to a gene. Per germline, CDR1 KGHSH and CDR2 LQKENI. CDR3 size: 19 residues. CDR3: CASSPARGLAGKNTGELFF. Written as DNA, the CDR3 is TGTGCCAGCTCACCAGCCCGGGGACTAGCGGGAAAGAACACCGGGGAGCTGTTTTTT. Full variable domain (outside the CDR3, taken from reference TRBV18 and TRBJ2-2): NAGVMQNPRHLVRRRGQEARLRCSPMKGHSHVYWYRQLPEEGLKFMVYLQKENIIDESGMPKERFSAEFPKEGPSILRIQQVVRGDSAAYFCASSPARGLAGKNTGELFFGEGSRLTVL.

The sample holds many counts of this clonotype. The chain carries TRBV4-2 and TRBJ2-5; TRBD1 matches at 7 bases. The J segment lost 2 bases and the V segment lost 4 bases, leaving 4 bases of the junction unmatched. The CDR3 sequence is 14 residues long. Germline lookup yields CDR1 LGHNA and CDR2 YNFKEQ. CDR3: CASSRTGVQETQYF. DNA of the CDR3: TGTGCCAGCAGCCGTACAGGGGTTCAAGAGACCCAGTACTTC.

In this sample, this clonotype turned up many times. This chain joins TRBV27 and TRBJ2-3, with 8 bases identical to TRBD2. The trim removed 1 base at V and 5 bases at J, leaving 17 bases unmatched. Germline assignment: CDR1 MNHEY and CDR2 SMNVEV (reference sequence). This CDR3 has 19 amino acids. CDR3 sequence (DNA): TGTGCCAGCAGTTTATTCGGGGGGGGGTCCCCGGAGGCCGGAGATACGCAGTATTTT. It encodes CASSLFGGGSPEAGDTQYF.